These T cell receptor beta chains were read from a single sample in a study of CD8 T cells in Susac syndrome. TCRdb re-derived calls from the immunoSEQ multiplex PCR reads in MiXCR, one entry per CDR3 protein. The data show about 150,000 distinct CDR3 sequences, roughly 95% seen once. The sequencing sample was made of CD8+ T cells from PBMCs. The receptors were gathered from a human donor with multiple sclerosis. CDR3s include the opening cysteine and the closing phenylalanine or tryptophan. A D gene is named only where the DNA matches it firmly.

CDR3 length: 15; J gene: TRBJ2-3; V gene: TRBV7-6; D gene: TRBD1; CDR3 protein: CASSLNRGQIDTQYF; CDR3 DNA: TGTGCCAGCAGCTTAAACAGGGGGCAAATAGATACGCAGTATTTT
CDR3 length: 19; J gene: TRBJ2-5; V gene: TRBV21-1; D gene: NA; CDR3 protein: CASSHDGRTSGEDQETQYF; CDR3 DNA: TGTGCCAGCAGCCATGATGGGAGGACTAGCGGGGAGGACCAAGAGACCCAGTACTTC
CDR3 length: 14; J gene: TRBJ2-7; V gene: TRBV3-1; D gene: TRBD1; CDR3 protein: CASSPGAGGYEQYF; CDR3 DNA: TGTGCCAGCAGCCCTGGGGCAGGGGGCTACGAGCAGTACTTC
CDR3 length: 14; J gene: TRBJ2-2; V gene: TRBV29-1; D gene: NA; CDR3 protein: CSVVEGTNTGELFF; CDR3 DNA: TGCAGCGTTGTGGAGGGGACGAACACCGGGGAGCTGTTTTTT
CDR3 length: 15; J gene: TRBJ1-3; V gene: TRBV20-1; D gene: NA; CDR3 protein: CSARGQDPSGNTIYF; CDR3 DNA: TGCAGTGCTAGAGGACAGGACCCCTCTGGAAACACCATATATTTT
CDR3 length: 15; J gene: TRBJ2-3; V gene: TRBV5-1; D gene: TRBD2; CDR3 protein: CASSLSGGHTDTQYF; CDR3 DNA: TGCGCCAGCAGCTTGAGCGGGGGGCACACAGATACGCAGTATTTT
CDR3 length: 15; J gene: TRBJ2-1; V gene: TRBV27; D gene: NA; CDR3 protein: CASSLTGLLYNEQFF; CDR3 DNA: TGTGCCAGCAGCCTTACGGGACTGCTTTACAATGAGCAGTTCTTC
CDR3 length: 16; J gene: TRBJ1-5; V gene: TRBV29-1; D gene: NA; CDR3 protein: CSVATTGGGGNQPQHF; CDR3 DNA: TGCAGCGTTGCTACCACAGGTGGGGGCGGCAATCAGCCCCAGCATTTT
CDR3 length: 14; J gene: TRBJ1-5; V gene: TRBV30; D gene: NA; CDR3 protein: CAGGGGQGSQPQHF; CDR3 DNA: TGTGCCGGTGGAGGGGGTCAGGGATCCCAGCCCCAGCATTTT
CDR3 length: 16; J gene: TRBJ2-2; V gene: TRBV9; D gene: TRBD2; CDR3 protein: CASSEPRGDNTGELFF; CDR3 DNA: TGTGCCAGCAGCGAGCCGCGGGGGGACAACACCGGGGAGCTGTTTTTT
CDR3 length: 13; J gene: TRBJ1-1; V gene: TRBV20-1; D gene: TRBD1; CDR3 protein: CSARSGGDTEAFF; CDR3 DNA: TGCAGTGCTAGGTCAGGGGGGGACACTGAAGCTTTCTTT
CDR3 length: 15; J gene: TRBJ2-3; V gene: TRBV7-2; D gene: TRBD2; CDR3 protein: CASSRTSGGADTQYF; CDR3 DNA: TGTGCCAGCAGCCGTACTAGCGGGGGTGCAGATACGCAGTATTTT
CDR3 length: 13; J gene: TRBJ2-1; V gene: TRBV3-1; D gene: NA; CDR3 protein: CASRPALYNEQFF; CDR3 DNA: TGTGCCAGCAGACCGGCCCTCTACAATGAGCAGTTCTTC
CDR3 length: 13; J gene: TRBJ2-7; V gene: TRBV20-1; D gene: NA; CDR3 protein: CSASPGNSYEQYF; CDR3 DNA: TGCAGTGCTAGTCCCGGGAATAGCTACGAGCAGTACTTC
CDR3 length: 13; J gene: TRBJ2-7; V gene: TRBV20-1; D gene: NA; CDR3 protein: CSASQGRGYEQYF; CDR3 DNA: TGCAGTGCTAGTCAGGGCAGAGGCTACGAGCAGTACTTC
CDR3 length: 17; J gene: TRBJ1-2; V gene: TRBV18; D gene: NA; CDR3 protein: CASSPPEGRIPNYGYTF; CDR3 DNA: TGTGCCAGCTCACCACCCGAGGGACGGATTCCCAACTATGGCTACACCTTC
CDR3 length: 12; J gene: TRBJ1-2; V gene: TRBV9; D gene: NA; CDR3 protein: CASRSFYYGYTF; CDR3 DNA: TGTGCCAGCAGAAGTTTTTACTATGGCTACACCTTC